The sample holds one count of the clone carrying this T cell receptor beta chain. Between the trimmed V and J ends, which lost 1 base and 8 bases, there was a span of 14 bases. Germline CDR1 reads MDHEN; CDR2 reads SYDVKM. The CDR3 covers 14 residues. Original processing notes: Reference gene primers were amplified, and this amplification served to estimate nucleated cell counts. TCRdb's table, derived via immunoSEQ multiplex PCR, lists solely in-frame clones and lacks some. The D gene and trimming were derived from the DNA, and the V and J assignments and clone size from that table. The sample holds around 120,000 clones; about nine tenths are singletons and the top ten take 7.7%. The data are from a study of blood T cell repertoires in COVID-19. The wider study: Acute and convalescent COVID-19 specimens originated in the United States, Italy and Spain. The cDNA or gDNA used as material had been derived from T cells, B-cell-depleted T cells, or PBMCs.

The J gene is TRBJ1-2, the V gene TRBV28, with no clear D. This sequence was found in a human donor in a cohort sampled during active COVID-19. Source material: peripheral blood. CDR3 bases: TGTGCCAGCAGTTTATCATGGGTTGAGGGAGGCTACACCTTC. Protein sequence: CASSLSWVEGGYTF.